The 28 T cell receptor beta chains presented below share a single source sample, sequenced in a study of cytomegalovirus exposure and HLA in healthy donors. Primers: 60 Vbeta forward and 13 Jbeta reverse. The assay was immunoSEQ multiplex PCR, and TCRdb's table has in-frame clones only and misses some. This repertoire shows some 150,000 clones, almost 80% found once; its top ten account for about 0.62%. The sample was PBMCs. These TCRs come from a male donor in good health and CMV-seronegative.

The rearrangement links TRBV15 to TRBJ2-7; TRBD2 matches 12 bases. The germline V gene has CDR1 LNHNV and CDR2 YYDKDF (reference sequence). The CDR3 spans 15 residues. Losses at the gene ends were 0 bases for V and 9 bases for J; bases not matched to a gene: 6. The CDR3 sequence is CATSRDLAGGRGQYF. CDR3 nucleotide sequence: TGTGCCACCAGCAGAGATCTAGCGGGAGGGCGTGGGCAGTACTTC. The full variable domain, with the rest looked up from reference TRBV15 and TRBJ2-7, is DAMVIQNPRYQVTQFGKPVTLSCSQTLNHNVMYWYQQKSSQAPKLLFHYYDKDFNNEADTPDNFQSRRPNTSFCFLDIRSPGLGDTAMYLCATSRDLAGGRGQYFGPGTRLTVT.

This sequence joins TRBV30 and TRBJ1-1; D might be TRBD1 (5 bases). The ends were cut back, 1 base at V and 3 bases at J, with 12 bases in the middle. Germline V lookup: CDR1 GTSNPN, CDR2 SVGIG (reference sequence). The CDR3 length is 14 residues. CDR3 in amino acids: CAWSGVTGDTEAFF. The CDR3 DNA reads TGTGCCTGGAGTGGTGTTACGGGGGACACTGAAGCTTTCTTT.

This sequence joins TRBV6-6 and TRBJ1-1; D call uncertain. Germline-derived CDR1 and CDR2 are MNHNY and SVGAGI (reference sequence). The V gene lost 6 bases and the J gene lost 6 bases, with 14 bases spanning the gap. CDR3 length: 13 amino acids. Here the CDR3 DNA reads TGTGCCAGCAGGATTACAGAATATCCTGAAGCTTTCTTT. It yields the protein CASRITEYPEAFF.

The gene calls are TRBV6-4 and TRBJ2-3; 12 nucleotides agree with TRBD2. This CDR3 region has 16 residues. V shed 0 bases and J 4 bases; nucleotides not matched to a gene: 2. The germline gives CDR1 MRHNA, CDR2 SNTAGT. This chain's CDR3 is CASSDSPSGGADTQYF. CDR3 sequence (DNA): TGTGCCAGCAGTGACTCTCCTAGCGGGGGGGCAGATACGCAGTATTTT.

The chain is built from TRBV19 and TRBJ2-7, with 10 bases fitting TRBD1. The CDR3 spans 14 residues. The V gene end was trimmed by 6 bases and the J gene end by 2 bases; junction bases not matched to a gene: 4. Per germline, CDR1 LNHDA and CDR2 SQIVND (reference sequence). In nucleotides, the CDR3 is TGTGCCAGTAGCCGGGACAGGGGCACCTACGAGCAGTACTTC. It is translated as CASSRDRGTYEQYF.

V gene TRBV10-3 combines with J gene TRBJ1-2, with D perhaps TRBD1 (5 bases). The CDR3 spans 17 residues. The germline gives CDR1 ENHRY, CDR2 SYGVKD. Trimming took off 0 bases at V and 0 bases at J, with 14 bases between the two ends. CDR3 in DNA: TGTGCCATCAGTGAGTCTGAAGGGGTCCCTTCTAACTATGGCTACACCTTC. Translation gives CAISESEGVPSNYGYTF.

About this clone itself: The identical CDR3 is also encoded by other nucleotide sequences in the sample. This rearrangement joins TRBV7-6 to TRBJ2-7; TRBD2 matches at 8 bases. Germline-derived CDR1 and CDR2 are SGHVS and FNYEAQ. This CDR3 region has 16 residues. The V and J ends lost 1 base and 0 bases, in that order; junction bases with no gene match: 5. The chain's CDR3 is CASSLGSGASSYEQYF. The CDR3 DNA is TGTGCCAGCAGCTTAGGTAGCGGGGCCAGCTCCTACGAGCAGTACTTC.

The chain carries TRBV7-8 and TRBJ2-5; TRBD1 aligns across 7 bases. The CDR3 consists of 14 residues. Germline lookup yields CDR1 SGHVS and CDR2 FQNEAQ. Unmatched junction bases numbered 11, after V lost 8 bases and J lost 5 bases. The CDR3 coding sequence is TGTGCCAGCGGAATCGACAGGGTTAGGGAGACCCAGTACTTC. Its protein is CASGIDRVRETQYF.

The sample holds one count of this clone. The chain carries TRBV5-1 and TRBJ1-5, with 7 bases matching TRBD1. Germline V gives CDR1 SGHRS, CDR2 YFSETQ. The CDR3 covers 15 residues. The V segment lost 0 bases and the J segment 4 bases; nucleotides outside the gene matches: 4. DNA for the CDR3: TGCGCCAGCAGCTTGGGGGCAGGGGGGAATCAGCCCCAGCATTTT. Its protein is CASSLGAGGNQPQHF.

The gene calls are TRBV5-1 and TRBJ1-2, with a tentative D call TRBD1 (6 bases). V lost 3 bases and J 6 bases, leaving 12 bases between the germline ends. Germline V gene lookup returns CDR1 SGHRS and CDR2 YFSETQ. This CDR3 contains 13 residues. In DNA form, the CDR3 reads TGCGCCAGCAGCTCGCCGAACAGGGATGGCTACACCTTC. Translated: CASSSPNRDGYTF. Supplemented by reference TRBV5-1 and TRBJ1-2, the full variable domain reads KAGVTQTPRYLIKTRGQQVTLSCSPISGHRSVSWYQQTPGQGLQFLFEYFSETQRNKGNFPGRFSGRQFSNSRSEMNVSTLELGDSALYLCASSSPNRDGYTFGSGTRLTVV.

For the CDR3, the DNA is TGTGCCAGCAGTGAATCGCGAGCGGGGGACCGCAATGAGCAGTTCTTC. Residues: CASSESRAGDRNEQFF. V usage is TRBV25-1 and J usage is TRBJ2-1, with 8 nucleotides matching TRBD2. Per germline, CDR1 MGHDK and CDR2 SYGVNS. V gave up 1 base and J gave up 6 bases; unmatched junction bases: 8. The CDR3 length is 16 residues.

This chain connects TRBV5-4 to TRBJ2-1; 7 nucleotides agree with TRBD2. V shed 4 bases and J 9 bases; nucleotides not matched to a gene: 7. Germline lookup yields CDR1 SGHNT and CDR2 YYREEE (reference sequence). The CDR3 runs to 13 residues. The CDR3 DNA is TGTGCCAGCAGCCTCGGGACTACGGCTGAGCAGTTCTTC. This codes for CASSLGTTAEQFF.

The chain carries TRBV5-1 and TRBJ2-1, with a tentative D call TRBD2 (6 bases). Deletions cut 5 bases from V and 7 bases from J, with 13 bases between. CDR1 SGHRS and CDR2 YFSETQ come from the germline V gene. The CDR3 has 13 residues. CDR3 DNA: TGCGCCAGCAGTTGGGACTTGGAGAATGAGCAGTTCTTC. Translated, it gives CASSWDLENEQFF.

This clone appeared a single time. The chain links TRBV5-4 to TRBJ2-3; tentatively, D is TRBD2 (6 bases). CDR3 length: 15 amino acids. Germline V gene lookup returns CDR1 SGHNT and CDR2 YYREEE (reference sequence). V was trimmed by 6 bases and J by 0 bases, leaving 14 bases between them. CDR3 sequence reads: CASKVGGTSTDTQYF. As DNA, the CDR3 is TGTGCCAGCAAAGTGGGCGGGACTAGCACAGATACGCAGTATTTT.

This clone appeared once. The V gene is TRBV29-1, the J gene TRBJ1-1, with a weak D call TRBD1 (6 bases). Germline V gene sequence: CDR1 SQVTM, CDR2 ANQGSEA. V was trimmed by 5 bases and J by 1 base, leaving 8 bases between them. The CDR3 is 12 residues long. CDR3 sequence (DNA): TGCAGCGTTCAGGGACAGAACACTGAAGCTTTCTTT. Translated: CSVQGQNTEAFF.

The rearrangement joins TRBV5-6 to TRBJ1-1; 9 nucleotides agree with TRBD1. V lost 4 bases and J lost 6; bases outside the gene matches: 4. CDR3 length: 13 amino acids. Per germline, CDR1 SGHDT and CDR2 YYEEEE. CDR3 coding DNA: TGTGCCAGCAGCCCGGACAGGGGCCCTGAAGCTTTCTTT. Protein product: CASSPDRGPEAFF.

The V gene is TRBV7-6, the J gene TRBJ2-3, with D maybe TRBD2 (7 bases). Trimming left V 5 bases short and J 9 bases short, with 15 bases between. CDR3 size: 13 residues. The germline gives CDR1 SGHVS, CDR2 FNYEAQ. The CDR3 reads CASSLYREGTQYF. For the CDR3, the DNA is TGTGCCAGCAGCCTCTACAGGGAGGGAACGCAGTATTTT.

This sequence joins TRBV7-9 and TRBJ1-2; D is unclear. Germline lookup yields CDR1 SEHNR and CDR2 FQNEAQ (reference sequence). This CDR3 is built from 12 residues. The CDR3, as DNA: TGTTCCGGCGCCCGGGGAGTCTATGGCTACACCTTC. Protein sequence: CSGARGVYGYTF.

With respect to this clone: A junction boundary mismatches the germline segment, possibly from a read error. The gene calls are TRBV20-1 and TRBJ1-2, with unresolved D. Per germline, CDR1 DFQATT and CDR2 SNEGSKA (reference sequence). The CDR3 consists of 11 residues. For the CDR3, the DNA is TGCAGTGCTAGTGACGGCAGGTTTCCCTCTTTC. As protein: CSASDGRFPSF.

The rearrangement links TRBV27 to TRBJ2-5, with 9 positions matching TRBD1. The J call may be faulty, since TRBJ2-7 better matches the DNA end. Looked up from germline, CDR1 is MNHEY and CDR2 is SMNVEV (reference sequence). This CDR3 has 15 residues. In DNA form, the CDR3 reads TGTGCCAGCAGTATCCCGGGACAGGGATTCCACGAGCAGTACTTC. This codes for CASSIPGQGFHEQYF.

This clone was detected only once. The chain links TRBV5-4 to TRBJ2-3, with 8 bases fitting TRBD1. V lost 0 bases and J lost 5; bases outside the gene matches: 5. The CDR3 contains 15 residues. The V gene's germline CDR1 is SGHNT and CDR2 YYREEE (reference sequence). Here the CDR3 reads CASSLARGQGDTQYF. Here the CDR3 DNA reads TGTGCCAGCAGCTTGGCCAGGGGGCAAGGAGATACGCAGTATTTT.

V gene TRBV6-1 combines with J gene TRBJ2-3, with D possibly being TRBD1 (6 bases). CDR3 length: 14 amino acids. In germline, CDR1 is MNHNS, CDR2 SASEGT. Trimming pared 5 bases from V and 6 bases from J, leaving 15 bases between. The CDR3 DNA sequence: TGTGCCAGCAGTATGGAACAGGGCCGGGATACGCAGTATTTT. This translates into CASSMEQGRDTQYF.

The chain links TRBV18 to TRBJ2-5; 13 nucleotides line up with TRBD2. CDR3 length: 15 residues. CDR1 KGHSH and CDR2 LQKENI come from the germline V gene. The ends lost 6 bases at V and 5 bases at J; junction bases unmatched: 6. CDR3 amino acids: CASSKELAGGETQYF. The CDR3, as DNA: TGTGCCAGCTCGAAGGAACTAGCGGGAGGGGAGACCCAGTACTTC. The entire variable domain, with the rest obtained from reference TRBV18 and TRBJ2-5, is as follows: NAGVMQNPRHLVRRRGQEARLRCSPMKGHSHVYWYRQLPEEGLKFMVYLQKENIIDESGMPKERFSAEFPKEGPSILRIQQVVRGDSAAYFCASSKELAGGETQYFGPGTRLLVL.

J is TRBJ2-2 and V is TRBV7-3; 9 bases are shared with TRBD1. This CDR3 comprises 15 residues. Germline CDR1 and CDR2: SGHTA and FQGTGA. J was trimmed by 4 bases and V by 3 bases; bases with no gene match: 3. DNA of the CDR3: TGTGCCAGCAGCTTGGACAGGGGCTTCACCGGGGAGCTGTTTTTT. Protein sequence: CASSLDRGFTGELFF.

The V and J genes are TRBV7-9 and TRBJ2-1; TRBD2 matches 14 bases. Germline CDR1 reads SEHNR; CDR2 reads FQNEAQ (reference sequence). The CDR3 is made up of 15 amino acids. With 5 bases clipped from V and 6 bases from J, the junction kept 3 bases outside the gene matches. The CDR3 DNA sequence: TGTGCCAGCAGCCAGGGACTAGCGGGAGCCAATGAGCAGTTCTTC. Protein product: CASSQGLAGANEQFF.

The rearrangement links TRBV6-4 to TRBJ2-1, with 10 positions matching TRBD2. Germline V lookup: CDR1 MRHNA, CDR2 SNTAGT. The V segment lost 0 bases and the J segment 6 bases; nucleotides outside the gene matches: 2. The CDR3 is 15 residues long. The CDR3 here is CASSDSLAGPNEQFF. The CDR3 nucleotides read TGTGCCAGCAGTGACTCACTAGCGGGACCCAATGAGCAGTTCTTC.

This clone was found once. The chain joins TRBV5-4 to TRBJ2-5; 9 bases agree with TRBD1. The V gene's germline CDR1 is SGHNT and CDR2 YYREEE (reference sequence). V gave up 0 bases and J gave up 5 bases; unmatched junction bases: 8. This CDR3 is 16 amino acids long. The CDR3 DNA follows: TGTGCCAGCAGCTTGGTGGGGACAGGGTGGCGGGAGACCCAGTACTTC. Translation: CASSLVGTGWRETQYF. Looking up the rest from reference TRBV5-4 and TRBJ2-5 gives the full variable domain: ETGVTQSPTHLIKTRGQQVTLRCSSQSGHNTVSWYQQALGQGPQFIFQYYREEENGRGNFPPRFSGLQFPNYSSELNVNALELDDSALYLCASSLVGTGWRETQYFGPGTRLLVL.

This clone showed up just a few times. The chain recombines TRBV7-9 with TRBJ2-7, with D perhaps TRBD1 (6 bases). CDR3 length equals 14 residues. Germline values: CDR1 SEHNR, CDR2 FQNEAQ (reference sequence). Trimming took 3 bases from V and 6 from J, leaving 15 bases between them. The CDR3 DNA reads TGTGCCAGCAGCTTTCAGGGGATGGGGGCCGAGCAGTACTTC. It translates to CASSFQGMGAEQYF.